Listed below are T cell receptor beta chains from one sample, sequenced in a study of post-analysis software for immune sequencing data. TCRdb re-derived calls from the PCR reads in MiXCR, one entry per CDR3 protein. The repertoire holds 740,000 or so distinct CDR3 sequences, with approximately 57% as singletons. The sequencing sample was made of blood. Receptor source: a girl between 10 and 17 years old with multiple sclerosis. CDR3s include the opening cysteine and the closing phenylalanine or tryptophan. Size is omitted from some rows. Given values are once, few, many or a class for expanded clones.

j_gene	abundance	v_gene	CDR3aa
TRBJ2-5	NA	TRBV27	CASSPLLGVGQETQYF
TRBJ1-1	NA	TRBV10-2	CASSESGRGATEAFF
NA	NA	TRBV29-1	CSVRDIYEQYF
NA	once	TRBV20-1	CSAITRHTYEQYF
TRBJ1-1	NA	TRBV5-1	CASSLDTSGHTEAFF
TRBJ2-6	NA	TRBV12-3/TRBV12-4	CASSLPGSGVNVLTF
TRBJ1-6	NA	TRBV7-9	CASSQRGANLLSSYNSPLHF
TRBJ2-5	NA	TRBV5-1	CASSSLGSGDKETQYF
TRBJ2-1	once	TRBV7-2	CASSPFLAGSSYNEQFF
TRBJ2-7	few	TRBV27	CASLLARGQGEQYF
TRBJ2-1	NA	TRBV7-9	CASSPRGPGNEQFF
TRBJ2-2	NA	TRBV9	CASRRGVPNTGELFF
TRBJ2-1	NA	TRBV27	CASSLFHPGTGTFF
TRBJ2-7	few	TRBV20-1	CSAPGTYEQYF
TRBJ2-1	NA	TRBV7-6	CASSYPLNRTWKGEQFF
TRBJ1-1	NA	TRBV29-1	CSFSGGNTEAFF
TRBJ2-7	NA	TRBV20-1	CSASGLVSHEQYF
TRBJ2-7	NA	TRBV27	CASSLTGRGEQYF
TRBJ2-7	NA	TRBV20-1	CSASPGSSVYEQYF
TRBJ2-7	few	TRBV9	CASSPLDRPYEQYF
TRBJ2-1	few	TRBV29-1	CSVDKAGNVYNEQFF
NA	NA	TRBV29-1	CSVLDRGVYEQYF
NA	NA	TRBV7-8	CASSLPGRTPYEQYF
TRBJ2-6	once	TRBV5-1	CASSLAPDGIHSGANVLTF
TRBJ2-5	NA	TRBV18	CASSPGGAETQYF
TRBJ2-1	few	TRBV29-1	CSVGGGANEQFF
TRBJ2-5	NA	TRBV25-1	CASSEPGRTQETQYF
NA	NA	TRBV11-2	CASSSPTSGKNEQYF
TRBJ1-1	NA	TRBV29-1	CGGGGLEAFF
TRBJ2-5	NA	TRBV20-1	CSASGTRKETQYF
TRBJ1-1	NA	TRBV7-2	CASSLDVGGTMNTEAFF
TRBJ2-3	NA	TRBV10-3	CAISVQGRADTQYF
TRBJ2-7	NA	TRBV12-3/TRBV12-4	CASSLMTSNEQYF
TRBJ1-2	NA	TRBV28	CAGQGADNGYTF
TRBJ2-1	NA	TRBV6-1	CASSGDIYNEQFF
TRBJ2-7	NA	TRBV18	CASSPNTTGQYEQYF
TRBJ2-3	NA	TRBV3-1	CASSQASGDTDTQYF
TRBJ2-3	few	TRBV6-1	CASRDLSWRGHTDTQYF
TRBJ1-2	few	TRBV29-1	CSALKEGHNYGYTF
TRBJ2-1	once	TRBV6-5	CASSYDVGLAGSYNEQFF
TRBJ2-7	NA	TRBV5-1	CASRPWGGSSYEQYF
TRBJ1-4	NA	TRBV5-5	CASSLMQGVAEKLFF
NA	NA	TRBV7-9	CASSKPEGGRLEYEQYF
TRBJ2-3	NA	TRBV7-9	CASSLIRVVDTQYF
TRBJ2-7	few	TRBV5-1	CASSEGRYEQYF
TRBJ1-2	NA	TRBV24-1	CATSDPHTEGYTF
TRBJ2-7	few	TRBV12-3/TRBV12-4	CASRMAGTAVGEQYF
TRBJ1-1	NA	TRBV7-6	CASSWGQGAEAFF
TRBJ2-1	NA	TRBV6-5	CASSYALARSYNEQFF
TRBJ1-5	NA	TRBV20-1	CSAAIWDREDQPQHF
TRBJ2-3	NA	TRBV27	CASSSLPSTDTQYF
TRBJ2-7	NA	TRBV5-1	CASSPRAGDYEQYF
TRBJ2-3	few	TRBV7-9	CASSWGPLAGGPSTDTQYF